The clone carrying this T cell receptor (beta chain) was seen repeatedly, ten times or more. The data derive from a study of T cells after yellow fever vaccination. One entry per CDR3 protein results from TCRdb running MiXCR on the 5' RACE reads. The data show approximately 120,000 distinct CDR3 sequences, roughly 6.7% seen once. The CDR3 is 12 amino acids. The germline V and J ends were trimmed by 5 bases and 7 bases, with 12 bases remaining between them. Germline V CDR1 and CDR2: GTSNPN, SVGIG (reference sequence). The J gene is TRBJ2-4, the V gene TRBV30; D unresolved. The source material was CD4+ T cells sorted from PBMCs, sampled about 10 days after the first yellow fever vaccination. The clonotype originates from a man younger than 30 who received the YFV17D yellow fever vaccine. The CDR3 nucleotides read TGTGCCTGGGGTCAGGACCAGAACATTCAGTACTTC. It translates to CAWGQDQNIQYF.